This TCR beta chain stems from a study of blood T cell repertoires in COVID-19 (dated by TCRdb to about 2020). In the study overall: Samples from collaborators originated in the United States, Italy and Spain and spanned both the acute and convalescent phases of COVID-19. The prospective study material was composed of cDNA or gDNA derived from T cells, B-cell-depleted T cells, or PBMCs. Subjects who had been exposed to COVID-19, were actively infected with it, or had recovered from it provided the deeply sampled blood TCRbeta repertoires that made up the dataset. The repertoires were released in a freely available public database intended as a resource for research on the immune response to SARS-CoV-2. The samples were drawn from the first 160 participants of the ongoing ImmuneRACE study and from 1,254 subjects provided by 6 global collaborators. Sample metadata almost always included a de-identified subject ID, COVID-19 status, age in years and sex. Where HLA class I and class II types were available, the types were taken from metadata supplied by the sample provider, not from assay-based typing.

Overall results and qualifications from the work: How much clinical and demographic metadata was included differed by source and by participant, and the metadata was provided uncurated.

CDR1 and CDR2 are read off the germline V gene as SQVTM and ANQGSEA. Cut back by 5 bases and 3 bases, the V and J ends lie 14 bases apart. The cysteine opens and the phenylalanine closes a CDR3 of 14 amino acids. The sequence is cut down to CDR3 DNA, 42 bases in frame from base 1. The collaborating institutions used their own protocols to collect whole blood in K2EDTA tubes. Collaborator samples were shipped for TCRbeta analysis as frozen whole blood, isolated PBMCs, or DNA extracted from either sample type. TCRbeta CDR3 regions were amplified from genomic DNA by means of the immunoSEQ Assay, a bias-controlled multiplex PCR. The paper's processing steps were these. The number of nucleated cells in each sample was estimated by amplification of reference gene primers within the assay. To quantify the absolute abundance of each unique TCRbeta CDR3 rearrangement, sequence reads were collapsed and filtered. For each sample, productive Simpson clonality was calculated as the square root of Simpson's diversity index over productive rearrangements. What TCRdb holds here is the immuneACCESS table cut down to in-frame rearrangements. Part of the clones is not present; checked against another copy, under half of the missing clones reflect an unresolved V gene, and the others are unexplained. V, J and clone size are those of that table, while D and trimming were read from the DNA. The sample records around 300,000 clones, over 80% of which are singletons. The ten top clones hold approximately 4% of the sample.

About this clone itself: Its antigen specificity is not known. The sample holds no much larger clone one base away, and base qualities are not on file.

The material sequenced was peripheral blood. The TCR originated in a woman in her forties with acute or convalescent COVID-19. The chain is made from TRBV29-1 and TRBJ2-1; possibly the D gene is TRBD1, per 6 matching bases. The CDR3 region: CSVTPGGSYNEQFF. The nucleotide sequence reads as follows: TGCAGCGTTACCCCTGGGGGCAGCTACAATGAGCAGTTCTTC.